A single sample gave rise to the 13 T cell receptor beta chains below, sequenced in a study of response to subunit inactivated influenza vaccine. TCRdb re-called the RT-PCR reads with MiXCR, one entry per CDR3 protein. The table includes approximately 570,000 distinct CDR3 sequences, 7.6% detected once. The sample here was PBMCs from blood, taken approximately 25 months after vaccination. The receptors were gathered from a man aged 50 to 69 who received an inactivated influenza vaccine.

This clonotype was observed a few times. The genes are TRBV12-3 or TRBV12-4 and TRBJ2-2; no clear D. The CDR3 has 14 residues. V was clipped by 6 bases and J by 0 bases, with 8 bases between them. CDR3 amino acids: CASRFQPNTGELFF. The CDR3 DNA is TGTGCCAGCAGATTTCAACCGAACACCGGGGAGCTGTTTTTT.

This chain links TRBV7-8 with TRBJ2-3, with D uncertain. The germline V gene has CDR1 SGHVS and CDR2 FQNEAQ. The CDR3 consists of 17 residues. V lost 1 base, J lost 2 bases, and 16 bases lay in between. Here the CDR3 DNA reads TGTGCCAGCAGCTTAGTCCCCCCCGGGTCCGCCACAGATACGCAGTATTTT. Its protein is CASSLVPPGSATDTQYF. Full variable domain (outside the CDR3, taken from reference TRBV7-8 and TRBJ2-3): GAGVSQSPRYKVAKRGQDVALRCDPISGHVSLFWYQQALGQGPEFLTYFQNEAQLDKSGLPSDRFFAERPEGSVSTLKIQRTQQEDSAVYLCASSLVPPGSATDTQYFGPGTRLTVL.

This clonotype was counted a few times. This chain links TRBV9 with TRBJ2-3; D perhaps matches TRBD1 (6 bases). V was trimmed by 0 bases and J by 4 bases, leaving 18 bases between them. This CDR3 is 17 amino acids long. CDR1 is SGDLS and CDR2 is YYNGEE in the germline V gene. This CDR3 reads CASSVGAGAGAADTQYF. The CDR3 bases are TGTGCCAGCAGCGTAGGGGCAGGGGCAGGAGCAGCAGATACGCAGTATTTT.

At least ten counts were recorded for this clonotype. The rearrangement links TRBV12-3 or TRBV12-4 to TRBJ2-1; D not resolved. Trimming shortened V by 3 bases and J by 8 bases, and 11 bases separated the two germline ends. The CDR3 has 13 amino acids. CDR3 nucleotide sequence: TGTGCCAGCAGTTTCGTGGGTATCGATGAGCAGTTCTTC. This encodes CASSFVGIDEQFF.

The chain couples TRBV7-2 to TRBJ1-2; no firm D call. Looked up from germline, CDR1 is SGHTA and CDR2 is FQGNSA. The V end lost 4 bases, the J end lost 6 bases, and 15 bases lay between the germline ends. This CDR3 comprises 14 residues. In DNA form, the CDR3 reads TGTGCCAGCAGCTCACTGTACAGCTCCAATGGCTACACCTTC. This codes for CASSSLYSSNGYTF.

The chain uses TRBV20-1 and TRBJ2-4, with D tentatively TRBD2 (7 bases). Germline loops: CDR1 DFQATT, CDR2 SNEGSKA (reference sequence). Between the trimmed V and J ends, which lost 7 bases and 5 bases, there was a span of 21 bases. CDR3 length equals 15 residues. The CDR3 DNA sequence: TGCAGTGGGGCCCATCGGCGGGGGCGCCAAAACATTCAGTACTTC. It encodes CSGAHRRGRQNIQYF.

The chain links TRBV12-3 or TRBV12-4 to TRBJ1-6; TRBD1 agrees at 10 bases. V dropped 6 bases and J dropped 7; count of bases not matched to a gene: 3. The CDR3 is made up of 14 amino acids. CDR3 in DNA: TGTGCCAGCAGAGGGACAGGGGAGAATTCACCCCTCCACTTT. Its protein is CASRGTGENSPLHF.

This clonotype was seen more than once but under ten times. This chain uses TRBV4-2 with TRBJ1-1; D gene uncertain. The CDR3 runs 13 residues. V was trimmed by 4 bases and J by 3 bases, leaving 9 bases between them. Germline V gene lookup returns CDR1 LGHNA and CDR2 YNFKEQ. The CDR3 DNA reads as TGTGCCAGCAGCCTACAGCGGGACACTGAAGCTTTCTTT. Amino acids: CASSLQRDTEAFF.

CDR3 region: CASSLTTEGEKLFF. The CDR3 nucleotides read TGTGCCAGCAGCTTAACGACAGAAGGTGAAAAACTGTTTTTT. The chain joins TRBV7-6 to TRBJ1-4, with TRBD1 as a possible D gene (5 bases). Looked up from germline, CDR1 is SGHVS and CDR2 is FNYEAQ. CDR3 length equals 14 residues. Trimming took off 2 bases at V and 7 bases at J, with 11 bases between the two ends.

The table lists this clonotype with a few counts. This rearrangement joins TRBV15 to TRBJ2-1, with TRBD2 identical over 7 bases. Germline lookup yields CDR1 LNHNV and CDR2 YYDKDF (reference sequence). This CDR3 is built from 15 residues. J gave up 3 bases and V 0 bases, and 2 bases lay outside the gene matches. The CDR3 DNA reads TGTGCCACCAGCAGAGAAGCGGGATACTACAATGAGCAGTTCTTC. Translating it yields CATSREAGYYNEQFF. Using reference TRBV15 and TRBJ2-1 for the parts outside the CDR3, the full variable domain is DAMVIQNPRYQVTQFGKPVTLSCSQTLNHNVMYWYQQKSSQAPKLLFHYYDKDFNNEADTPDNFQSRRPNTSFCFLDIRSPGLGDTAMYLCATSREAGYYNEQFFGPGTRLTVL.

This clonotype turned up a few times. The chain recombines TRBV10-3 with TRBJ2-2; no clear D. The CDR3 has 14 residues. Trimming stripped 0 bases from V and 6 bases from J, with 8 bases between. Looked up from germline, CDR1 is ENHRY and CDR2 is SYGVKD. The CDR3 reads CAISESKAAGELFF. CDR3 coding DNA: TGTGCCATCAGTGAGTCGAAGGCGGCCGGGGAGCTGTTTTTT.

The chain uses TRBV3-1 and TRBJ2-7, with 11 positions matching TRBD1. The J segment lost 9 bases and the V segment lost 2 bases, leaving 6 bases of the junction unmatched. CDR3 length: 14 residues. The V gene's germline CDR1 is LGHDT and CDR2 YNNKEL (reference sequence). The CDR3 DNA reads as TGTGCCAGCAGCCAACGGGGACAGGGGGGGCGGCAGTACTTC. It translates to CASSQRGQGGRQYF.

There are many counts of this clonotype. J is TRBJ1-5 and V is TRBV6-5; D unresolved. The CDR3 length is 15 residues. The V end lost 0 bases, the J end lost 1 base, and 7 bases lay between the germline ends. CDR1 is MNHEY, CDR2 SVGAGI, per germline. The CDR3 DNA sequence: TGTGCCAGCAGTTACTCGAAAGGAAGCAATCAGCCCCAGCATTTT. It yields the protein CASSYSKGSNQPQHF.